This entry describes one T cell receptor (beta chain). The data are from a study of identical twins. Donors were all healthy Caucasians. TCRdb re-derived calls from the 5' RACE reads in MiXCR, one entry per CDR3 protein. The table includes hundreds of thousands of distinct CDR3 sequences, about 7.3% detected once. This CDR3 contains 12 residues. Between the trimmed V and J ends, which lost 0 bases and 9 bases, there was a span of 6 bases. CDR1 is MGHRA and CDR2 is YSYEKL in the germline V gene. These same data were also listed under a study on yellow fever vaccine responses in identical twins.

Sequencing was done on a sample of memory (CD45RO+) T cells sorted from blood. The TCR comes from a woman under 30 in good health. The chain carries TRBV4-1 and TRBJ2-1; D uncertain. The CDR3 protein is CASSQDRSEQFF. Here the CDR3 DNA reads TGCGCCAGCAGCCAAGATCGAAGTGAGCAGTTCTTC.